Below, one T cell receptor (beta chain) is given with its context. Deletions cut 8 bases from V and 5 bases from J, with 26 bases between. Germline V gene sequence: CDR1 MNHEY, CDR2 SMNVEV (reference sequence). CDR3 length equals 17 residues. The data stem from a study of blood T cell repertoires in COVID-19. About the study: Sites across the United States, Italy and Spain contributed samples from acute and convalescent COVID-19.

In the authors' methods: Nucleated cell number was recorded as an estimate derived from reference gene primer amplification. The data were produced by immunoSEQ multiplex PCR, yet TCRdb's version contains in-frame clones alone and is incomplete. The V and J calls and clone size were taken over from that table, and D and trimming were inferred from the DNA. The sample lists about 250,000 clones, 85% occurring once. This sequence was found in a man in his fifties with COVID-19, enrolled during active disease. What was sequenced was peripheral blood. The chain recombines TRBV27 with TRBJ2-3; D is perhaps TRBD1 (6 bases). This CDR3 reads CASWVPSGTTGGDTQYF. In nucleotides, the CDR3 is TGTGCCAGCTGGGTCCCCTCAGGGACGACAGGAGGAGATACGCAGTATTTT.